The present T cell receptor (beta chain) was sequenced within a study of Graves' ophthalmopathy and Graves' hyperthyroidism (dated by TCRdb to 2017 to 2018). At the level of the whole study: Peripheral blood was collected at initial diagnosis, prior to any treatment. The study used signatures of the TCR beta repertoire to tell Graves' ophthalmopathy apart from Graves' hyperthyroidism and to predict which patients would progress to ophthalmopathy. In total, 135 blood samples were TCR-sequenced: fewer than 50 ophthalmopathy, approximately 75 hyperthyroidism and about 17 hyperthyroidism-to-ophthalmopathy patients. A discovery set of 100 patients (around 44 ophthalmopathy, fewer than 60 stable hyperthyroidism) was enrolled to explore V-J signatures distinguishing ophthalmopathy from hyperthyroidism. An independent validation cohort was composed of approximately 18 hyperthyroidism patients and some 16 patients who later progressed from hyperthyroidism to ophthalmopathy. T-cell repertoires of thyroid tissue and blood were compared in several hyperthyroidism patients. Following sampling, methimazole starting at 30 mg daily was administered to hyperthyroidism patients, and high-dose intravenous methylprednisolone was administered to ophthalmopathy patients. The 100 discovery patients were divided at random into training and test sets in a 7:3 ratio. General study outcomes and caveats: In validation, the model predicted ophthalmopathy progression with about 71% sensitivity and 72.22% specificity; more than ten predicted patients were CT-confirmed with GO in a median of 6.5 months. Most expanded thyroid clonotypes with a frequency above 0.001 also appeared in blood, which suggests that blood repertoires may reflect the immune response in the thyroid. The 13-signature model separated ophthalmopathy from stable hyperthyroidism with roughly 89% sensitivity and almost 84% specificity in cross-validation, and 80%/75% in the test set. No statistical method was used to predetermine the sample size, and group allocation was not hidden from the investigators.

A patient counted as having stable hyperthyroidism if there was no progression to ophthalmopathy within 18 months of follow-up. The hyperthyroidism patients were 18 to 65 years old and newly diagnosed, with a disease duration of less than 2 months. Patients with other autoimmune diseases, uncontrolled infections, pregnancy or lactation were excluded from the study. Diagnosis was based on clinical symptoms, serum thyroxine, TRAb, thyroid ultrasound and orbital computed tomography. Using Ficoll-Paque density gradient centrifugation, PBMCs were isolated from 9.5 to 10 ml of fresh peripheral blood. Total RNA was extracted with Trizol reagent and quality-checked on an Agilent 2100 Bioanalyzer. For repertoire sequencing, TCR beta CDR3 regions were amplified from RNA transcripts. A first-round RT-PCR used HTBI primers with the Qiagen OneStep RT-PCR kit, followed by a second-round multiplex PCR, size selection and purification. Libraries were sequenced on an Illumina HiSeq2000 using paired-end 100 bp reads. Turning to the authors' computational methods: SOAPnuke was used to process the reads, removing any read that contained adapters or uncalled bases, had a mean Phred below 15, or lacked an exact match to the constant primer or identifier. COPE v1.2.5 was used to merge high-quality paired reads. Unique nucleotide sequences were defined as clonotypes and aligned to IMGT TRB V, D and J references using MiTCR v1.1. The analysis was limited to V-J combinations with a frequency above 0.0001, which together covered roughly 99% of repertoires. A TCR clonal expansion and chaos score per V-J combination was defined as the ratio of F50 clonal expansion to chaos observed in the TCRdist matrix. Welch's t-statistics and random forest were used to narrow the features down to 13 V-J combinations, which were then fed into a naive Bayes classifier. The similarity between thyroid and blood repertoires was quantified using the Morisita-Horn index. TCRdb cleaned the public reads at Q25 with fastp, built clones with MiXCR and kept in-frame beta chains. Rows with a matching CDR3 protein are joined into one entry that keeps the most common DNA and genes. Here the V and J calls rest on TCRdb's processing, not on the authors' analysis. The sample table contains 500,000 to 700,000 distinct CDR3 sequences; only one count was recorded for 22% of them. The leading ten clones occupy approximately 7% of the sample.

Including the terminal cysteine and phenylalanine, the CDR3 comprises 15 residues. The retained sequence is limited to the CDR3, 45 bases, with the frame set at the first base. The germline V gene yields SGHRS for CDR1 and YFSETQ for CDR2. V is pared back by 1 base and J by 3 bases, with 13 bases lying between the germline termini. With regard to this clonotype: Its antigen has not been determined. Per-base qualities were not stored, and no clone one base away is much larger.

This clonotype was sampled from a young woman with stable Graves' hyperthyroidism. Some clones in this sample may be carry-over from other donors' samples. Donor details come from another sample of the same person, matched by shared clones. Sequencing was performed on peripheral blood. The chain uses TRBV5-1 and TRBJ2-5; TRBD1 could be the D gene, as 6 bases match. The CDR3 region has the sequence CASSLLDSRKETQYF. The nucleotide sequence is TGCGCCAGCAGCTTGTTGGACAGTCGTAAAGAGACCCAGTACTTC.